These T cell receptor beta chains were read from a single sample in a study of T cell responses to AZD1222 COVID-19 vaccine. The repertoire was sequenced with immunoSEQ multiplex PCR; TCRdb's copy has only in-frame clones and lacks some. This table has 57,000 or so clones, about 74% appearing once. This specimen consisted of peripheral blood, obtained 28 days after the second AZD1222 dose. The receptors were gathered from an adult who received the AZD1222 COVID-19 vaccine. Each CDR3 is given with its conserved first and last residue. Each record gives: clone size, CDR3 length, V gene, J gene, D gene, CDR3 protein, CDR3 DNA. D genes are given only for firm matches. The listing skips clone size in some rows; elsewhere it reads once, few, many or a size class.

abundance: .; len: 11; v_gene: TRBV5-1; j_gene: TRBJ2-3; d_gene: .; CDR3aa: CASSEDDTQYF; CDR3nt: TGCGCCAGCAGCGAGGATGATACGCAGTATTTT
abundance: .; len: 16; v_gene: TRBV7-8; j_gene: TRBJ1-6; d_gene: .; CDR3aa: CASSVDTGVVGSPLHF; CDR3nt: TGTGCCAGCAGCGTGGACACGGGAGTCGTTGGTTCACCCCTCCACTTT
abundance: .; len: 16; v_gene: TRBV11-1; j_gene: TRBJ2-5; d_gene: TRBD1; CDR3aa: CASSLGGQGHQETQYF; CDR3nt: TGTGCCAGCAGCTTGGGAGGACAGGGCCACCAAGAGACCCAGTACTTC
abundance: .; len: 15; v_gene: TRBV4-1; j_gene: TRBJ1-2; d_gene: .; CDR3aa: CASSIGMRTNYGYTF; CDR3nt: TGCGCCAGCAGCATAGGAATGAGGACGAACTATGGCTACACCTTC
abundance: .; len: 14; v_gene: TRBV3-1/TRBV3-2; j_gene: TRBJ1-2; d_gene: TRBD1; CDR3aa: CASSQWTGKYGYTF; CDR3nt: TGTGCCAGCAGCCAATGGACAGGGAAATATGGCTACACCTTC
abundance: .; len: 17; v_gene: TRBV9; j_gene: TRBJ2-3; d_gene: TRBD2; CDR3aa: CASSVGVLAVSTDTQYF; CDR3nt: TGTGCCAGCAGCGTAGGGGTACTAGCGGTTAGCACAGATACGCAGTATTTT
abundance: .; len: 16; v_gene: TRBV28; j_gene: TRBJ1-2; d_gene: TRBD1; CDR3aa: CATTGTGGPRLRGYTF; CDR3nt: TGTGCCACCACCGGGACAGGGGGCCCCCGGCTTAGGGGCTACACCTTC
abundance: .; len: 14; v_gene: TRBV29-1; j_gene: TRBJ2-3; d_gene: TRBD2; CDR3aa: CSVRTSGGTDTQYF; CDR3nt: TGCAGCGTCAGGACTAGCGGGGGCACAGATACGCAGTATTTT
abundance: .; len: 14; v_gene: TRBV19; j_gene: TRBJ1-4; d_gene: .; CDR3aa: CASQRGSTNEKLFF; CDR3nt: TGTGCCAGCCAACGGGGCAGTACTAATGAAAAACTGTTTTTT
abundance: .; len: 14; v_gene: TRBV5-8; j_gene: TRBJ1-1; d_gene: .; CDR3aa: CASLVWGANTEAFF; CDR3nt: TGTGCCAGCTTGGTATGGGGAGCGAACACTGAAGCTTTCTTT
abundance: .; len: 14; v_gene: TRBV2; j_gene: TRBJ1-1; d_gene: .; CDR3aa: CASSEELLNTEAFF; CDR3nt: TGTGCCAGCAGTGAGGAACTGCTGAACACTGAAGCTTTCTTT
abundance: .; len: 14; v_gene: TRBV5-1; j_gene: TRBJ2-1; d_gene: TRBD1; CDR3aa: CASSLQGSEDEQFF; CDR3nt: TGCGCCAGCAGCTTACAGGGGTCGGAGGATGAGCAGTTCTTC
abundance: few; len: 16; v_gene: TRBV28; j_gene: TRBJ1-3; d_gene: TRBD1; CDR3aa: CASSPTGTGHRSTIYF; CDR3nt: TGTGCCAGCAGTCCCACCGGGACAGGGCATCGGAGCACCATATATTTT
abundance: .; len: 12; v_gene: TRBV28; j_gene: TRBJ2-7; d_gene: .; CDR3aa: CASSQGYYEQYF; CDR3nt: TGTGCCAGCTCTCAAGGGTACTACGAGCAGTACTTC
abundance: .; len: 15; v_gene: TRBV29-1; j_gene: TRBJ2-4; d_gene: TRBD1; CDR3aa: CSVRGFGSAKNIQYF; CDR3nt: TGCAGCGTCAGGGGGTTCGGCTCAGCCAAAAACATTCAGTACTTC
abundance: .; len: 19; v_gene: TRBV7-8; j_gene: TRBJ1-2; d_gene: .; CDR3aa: CASSLGGLGLLDPNYGYTF; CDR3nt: TGTGCCAGCAGCTTAGGGGGGCTAGGACTCCTCGACCCTAACTATGGCTACACCTTC
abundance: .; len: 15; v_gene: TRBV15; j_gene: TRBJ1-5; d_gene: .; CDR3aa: CATSRYGGLGQPQHF; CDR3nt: TGTGCCACCAGCAGGTACGGGGGGTTAGGGCAGCCCCAGCATTTT
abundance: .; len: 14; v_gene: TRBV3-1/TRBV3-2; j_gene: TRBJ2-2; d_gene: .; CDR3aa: CASSQEGIAGELFF; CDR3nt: TGTGCCAGCAGCCAAGAAGGAATAGCGGGGGAGCTGTTTTTT
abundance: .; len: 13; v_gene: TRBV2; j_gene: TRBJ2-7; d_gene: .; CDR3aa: CASKHDTNYEQYF; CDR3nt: TGTGCCAGCAAGCATGACACAAACTACGAGCAGTACTTC
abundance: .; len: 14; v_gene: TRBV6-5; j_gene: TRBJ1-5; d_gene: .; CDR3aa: CASNAGQQRQPQHF; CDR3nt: TGTGCCAGCAATGCAGGGCAGCAACGACAGCCCCAGCATTTT
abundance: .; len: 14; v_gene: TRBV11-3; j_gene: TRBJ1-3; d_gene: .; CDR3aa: CASSQGSPGNTIYF; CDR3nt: TGTGCCAGCAGCCAAGGTAGCCCTGGAAACACCATATATTTT
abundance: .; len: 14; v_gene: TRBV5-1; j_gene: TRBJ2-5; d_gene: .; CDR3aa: CASSLGRGYETQYF; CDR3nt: TGCGCCAGCAGCTTGGGCCGAGGGTATGAGACCCAGTACTTC
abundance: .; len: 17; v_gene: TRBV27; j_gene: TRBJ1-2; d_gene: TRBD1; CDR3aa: CASSLSLYRGRRHGYTF; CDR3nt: TGTGCCAGCAGTTTGTCCCTTTACAGGGGGCGCAGGCATGGCTACACCTTC
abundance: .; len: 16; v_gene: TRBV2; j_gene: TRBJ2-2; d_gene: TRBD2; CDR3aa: CASSEGTSTGTGELFF; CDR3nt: TGTGCCAGCAGTGAGGGGACTAGCACAGGCACCGGGGAGCTGTTTTTT
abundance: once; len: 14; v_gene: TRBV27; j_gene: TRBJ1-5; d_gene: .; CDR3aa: CASRFAQGNQPQHF; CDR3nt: TGTGCCAGCCGTTTCGCTCAGGGCAATCAGCCCCAGCATTTT
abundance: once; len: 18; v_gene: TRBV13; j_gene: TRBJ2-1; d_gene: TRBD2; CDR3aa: CASSLKLAGGPQKDEQFF; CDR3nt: TGTGCCAGCAGCTTAAAACTAGCGGGGGGGCCGCAGAAGGATGAGCAGTTCTTC
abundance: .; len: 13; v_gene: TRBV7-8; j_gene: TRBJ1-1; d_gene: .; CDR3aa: CASSSRGGEEAFF; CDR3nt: TGTGCCAGCAGCTCCAGAGGCGGGGAAGAAGCTTTCTTT
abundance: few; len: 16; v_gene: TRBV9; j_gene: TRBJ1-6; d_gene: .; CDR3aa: CASSPRGITSDSPLHF; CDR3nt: TGTGCCAGCAGCCCACGAGGTATAACGTCCGATTCACCCCTCCACTTT
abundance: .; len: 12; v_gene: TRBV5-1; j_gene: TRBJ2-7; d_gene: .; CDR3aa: CAGRHSSYEQYF; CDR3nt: TGCGCAGGGAGACACAGCTCCTACGAGCAGTACTTC
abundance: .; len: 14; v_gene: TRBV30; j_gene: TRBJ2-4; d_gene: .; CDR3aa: CAWSGGPYRGIQYF; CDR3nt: TGTGCCTGGAGTGGGGGACCCTATCGCGGCATTCAGTACTTC
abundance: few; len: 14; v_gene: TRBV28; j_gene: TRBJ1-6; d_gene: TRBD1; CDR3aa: CASGPGQYDSPLHF; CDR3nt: TGTGCCAGCGGACCGGGACAGTACGATTCACCCCTCCACTTT
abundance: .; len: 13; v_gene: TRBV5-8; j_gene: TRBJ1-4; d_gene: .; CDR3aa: CASSSGRNEKLFF; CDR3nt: TGTGCCAGCAGCTCCGGACGGAATGAAAAACTGTTTTTT
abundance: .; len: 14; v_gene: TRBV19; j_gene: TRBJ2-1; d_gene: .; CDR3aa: CASRARGPYNEQFF; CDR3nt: TGTGCCTCCCGGGCGCGGGGACCGTACAATGAGCAGTTCTTC
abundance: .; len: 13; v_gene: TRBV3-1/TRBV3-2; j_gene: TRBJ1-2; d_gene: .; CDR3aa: CASSQVGRLGYIF; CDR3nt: TGTGCCAGCAGCCAAGTCGGAAGGCTTGGCTACATCTTC
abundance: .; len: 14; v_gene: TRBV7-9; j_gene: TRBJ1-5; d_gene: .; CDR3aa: CASSSGLDNQPQHF; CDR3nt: TGTGCCAGCAGCTCCGGACTCGACAATCAGCCCCAGCATTTT
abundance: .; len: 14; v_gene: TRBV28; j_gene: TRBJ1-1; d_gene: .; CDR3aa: CATLQGYGVTEAFF; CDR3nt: TGTGCCACCTTACAGGGATACGGTGTCACTGAAGCTTTCTTT
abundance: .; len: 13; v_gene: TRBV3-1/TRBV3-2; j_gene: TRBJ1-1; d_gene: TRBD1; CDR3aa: CASSQTRGGEAFF; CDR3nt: TGTGCCAGCAGCCAAACCAGGGGGGGGGAAGCTTTCTTT
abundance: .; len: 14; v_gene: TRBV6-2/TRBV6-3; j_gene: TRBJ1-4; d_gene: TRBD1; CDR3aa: CASSKPGQDEKLFF; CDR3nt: TGTGCCAGCAGTAAACCGGGACAGGACGAAAAACTGTTTTTT
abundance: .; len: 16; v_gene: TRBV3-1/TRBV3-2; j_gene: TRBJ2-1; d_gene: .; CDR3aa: CASSQDGASSYNEQFF; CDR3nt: TGTGCCAGCAGCCAAGATGGCGCTAGCTCCTACAATGAGCAGTTCTTC
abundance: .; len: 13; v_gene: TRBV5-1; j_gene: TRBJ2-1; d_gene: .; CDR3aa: CASSSRRGNEQFF; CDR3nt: TGCGCCAGCAGCTCCCGGCGTGGGAATGAGCAGTTCTTC
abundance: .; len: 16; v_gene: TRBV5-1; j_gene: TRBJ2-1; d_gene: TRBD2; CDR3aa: CASSLAIPSGRDEQFF; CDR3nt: TGCGCCAGCAGCTTGGCTATCCCTAGCGGGAGGGATGAGCAGTTCTTC
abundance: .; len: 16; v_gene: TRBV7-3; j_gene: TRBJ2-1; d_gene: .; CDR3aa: CASSPMGQVGNNEQFF; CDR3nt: TGTGCCAGCAGCCCTATGGGGCAGGTTGGGAACAATGAGCAGTTCTTC
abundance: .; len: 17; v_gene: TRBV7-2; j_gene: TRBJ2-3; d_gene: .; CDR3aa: CASSLEMGGAGTDTQYF; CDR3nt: TGTGCCAGCAGCTTAGAGATGGGGGGCGCCGGCACAGATACGCAGTATTTT
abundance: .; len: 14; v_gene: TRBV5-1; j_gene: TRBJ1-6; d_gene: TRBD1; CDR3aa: CASSLGQGNSPLHF; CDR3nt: TGCGCCAGCAGCTTGGGACAGGGGAATTCACCCCTCCACTTT
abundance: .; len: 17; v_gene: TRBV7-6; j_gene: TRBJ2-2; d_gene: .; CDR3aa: CASSLATLGLNTGELFF; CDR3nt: TGTGCCAGCAGCTTAGCGACACTGGGGCTGAACACCGGGGAGCTGTTTTTT
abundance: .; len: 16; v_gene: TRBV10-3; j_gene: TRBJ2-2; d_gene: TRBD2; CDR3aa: CATGLAGGPGTGELFF; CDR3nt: TGTGCCACCGGACTAGCGGGGGGGCCAGGCACCGGGGAGCTGTTTTTT